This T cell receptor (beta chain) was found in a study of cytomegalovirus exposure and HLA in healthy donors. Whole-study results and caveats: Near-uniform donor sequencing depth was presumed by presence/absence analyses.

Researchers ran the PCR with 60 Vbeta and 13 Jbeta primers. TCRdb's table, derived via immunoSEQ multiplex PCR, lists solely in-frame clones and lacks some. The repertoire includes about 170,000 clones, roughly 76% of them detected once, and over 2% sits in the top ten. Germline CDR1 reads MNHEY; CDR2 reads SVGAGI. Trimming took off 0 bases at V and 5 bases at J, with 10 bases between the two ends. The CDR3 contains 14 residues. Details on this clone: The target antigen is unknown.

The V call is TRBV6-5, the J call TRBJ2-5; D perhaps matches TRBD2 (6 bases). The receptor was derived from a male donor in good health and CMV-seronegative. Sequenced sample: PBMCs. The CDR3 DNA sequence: TGTGCCAGCAGTTACTCGGAGGGGTGGGAGACCCAGTACTTC. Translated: CASSYSEGWETQYF.